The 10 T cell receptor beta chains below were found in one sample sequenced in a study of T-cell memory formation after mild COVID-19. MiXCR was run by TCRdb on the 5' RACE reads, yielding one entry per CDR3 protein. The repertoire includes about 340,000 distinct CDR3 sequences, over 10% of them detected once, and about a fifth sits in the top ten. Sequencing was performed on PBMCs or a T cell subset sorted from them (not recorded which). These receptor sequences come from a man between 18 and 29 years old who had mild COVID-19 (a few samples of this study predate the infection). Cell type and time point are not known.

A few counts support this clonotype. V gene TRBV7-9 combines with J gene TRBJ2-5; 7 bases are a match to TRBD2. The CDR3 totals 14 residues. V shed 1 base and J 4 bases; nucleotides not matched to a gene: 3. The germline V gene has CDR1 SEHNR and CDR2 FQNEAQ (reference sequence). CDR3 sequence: CASSLGSGGETQYF. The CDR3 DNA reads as TGTGCCAGCAGCTTAGGCTCGGGGGGAGAGACCCAGTACTTC.

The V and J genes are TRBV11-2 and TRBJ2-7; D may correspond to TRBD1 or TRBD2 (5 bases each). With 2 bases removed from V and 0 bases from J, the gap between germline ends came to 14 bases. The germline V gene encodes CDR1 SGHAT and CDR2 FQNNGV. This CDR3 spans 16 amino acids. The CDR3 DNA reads TGTGCCAGCAGCTTACCCCGGGACCGCGACTCCTACGAGCAGTACTTC. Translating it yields CASSLPRDRDSYEQYF.

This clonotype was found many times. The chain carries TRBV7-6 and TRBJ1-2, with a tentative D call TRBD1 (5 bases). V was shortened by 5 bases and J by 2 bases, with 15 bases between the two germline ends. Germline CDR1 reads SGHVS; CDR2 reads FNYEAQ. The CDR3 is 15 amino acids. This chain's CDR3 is CASSQGGTGNYGYTF. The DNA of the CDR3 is TGTGCCAGCAGCCAAGGCGGGACGGGGAACTATGGCTACACCTTC.

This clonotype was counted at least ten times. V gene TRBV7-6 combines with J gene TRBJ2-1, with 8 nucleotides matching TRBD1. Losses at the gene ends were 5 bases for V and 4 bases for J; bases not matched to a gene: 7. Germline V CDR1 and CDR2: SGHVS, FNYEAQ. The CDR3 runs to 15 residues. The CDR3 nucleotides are TGTGCCAGCAGCCCTACAGGGGGTAGTTACAATGAGCAGTTCTTC. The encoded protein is CASSPTGGSYNEQFF.

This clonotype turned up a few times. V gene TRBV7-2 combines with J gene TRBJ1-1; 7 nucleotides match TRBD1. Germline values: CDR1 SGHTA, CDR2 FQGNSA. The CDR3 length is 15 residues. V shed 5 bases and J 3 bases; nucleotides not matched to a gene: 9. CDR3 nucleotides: TGTGCCAGCAGCGCCCCAGGGGGAGAACACACTGAAGCTTTCTTT. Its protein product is CASSAPGGEHTEAFF. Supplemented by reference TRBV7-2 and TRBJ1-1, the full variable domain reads GAGVSQSPSNKVTEKGKDVELRCDPISGHTALYWYRQSLGQGLEFLIYFQGNSAPDKSGLPSDRFSAERTGGSVSTLTIQRTQQEDSAVYLCASSAPGGEHTEAFFGQGTRLTVV.

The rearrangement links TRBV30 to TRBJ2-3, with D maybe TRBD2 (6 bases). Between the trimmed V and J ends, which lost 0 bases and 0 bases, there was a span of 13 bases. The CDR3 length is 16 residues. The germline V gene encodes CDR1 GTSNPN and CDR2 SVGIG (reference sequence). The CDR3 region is CAWSVRGLASTDTQYF. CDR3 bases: TGTGCCTGGAGTGTACGGGGGTTAGCTAGCACAGATACGCAGTATTTT. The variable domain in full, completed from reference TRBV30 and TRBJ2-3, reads SQTIHQWPATLVQPVGSPLSLECTVEGTSNPNLYWYRQAAGRGLQLLFYSVGIGQISSEVPQNLSASRPQDRQFILSSKKLLLSDSGFYLCAWSVRGLASTDTQYFGPGTRLTVL.

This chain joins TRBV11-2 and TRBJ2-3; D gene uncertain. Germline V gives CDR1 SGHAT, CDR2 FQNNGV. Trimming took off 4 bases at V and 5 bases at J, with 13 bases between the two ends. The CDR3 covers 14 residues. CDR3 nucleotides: TGTGCCAGCAGCTCTATGACCCCCGGAGATACGCAGTATTTT. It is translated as CASSSMTPGDTQYF.

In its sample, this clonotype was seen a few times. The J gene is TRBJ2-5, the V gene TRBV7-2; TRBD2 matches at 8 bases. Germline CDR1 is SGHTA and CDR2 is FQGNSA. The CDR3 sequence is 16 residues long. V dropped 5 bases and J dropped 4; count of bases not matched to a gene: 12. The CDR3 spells CASSVPPGGARETQYF. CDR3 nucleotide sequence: TGTGCCAGCAGCGTCCCTCCCGGGGGGGCTAGAGAGACCCAGTACTTC. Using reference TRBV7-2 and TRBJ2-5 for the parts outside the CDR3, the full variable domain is GAGVSQSPSNKVTEKGKDVELRCDPISGHTALYWYRQSLGQGLEFLIYFQGNSAPDKSGLPSDRFSAERTGGSVSTLTIQRTQQEDSAVYLCASSVPPGGARETQYFGPGTRLLVL.

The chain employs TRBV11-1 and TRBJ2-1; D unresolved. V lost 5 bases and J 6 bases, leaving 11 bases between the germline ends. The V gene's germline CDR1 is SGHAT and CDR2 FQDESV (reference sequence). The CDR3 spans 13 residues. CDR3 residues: CASSRPGPNEQFF. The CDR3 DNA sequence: TGTGCCAGCAGCCGCCCGGGCCCCAATGAGCAGTTCTTC.

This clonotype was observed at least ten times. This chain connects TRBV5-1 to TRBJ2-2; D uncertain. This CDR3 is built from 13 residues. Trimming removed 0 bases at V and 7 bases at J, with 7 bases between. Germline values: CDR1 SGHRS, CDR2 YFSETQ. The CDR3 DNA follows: TGCGCCAGCAGCTTGGGGGCCGGCGGGGAGCTGTTTTTT. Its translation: CASSLGAGGELFF.